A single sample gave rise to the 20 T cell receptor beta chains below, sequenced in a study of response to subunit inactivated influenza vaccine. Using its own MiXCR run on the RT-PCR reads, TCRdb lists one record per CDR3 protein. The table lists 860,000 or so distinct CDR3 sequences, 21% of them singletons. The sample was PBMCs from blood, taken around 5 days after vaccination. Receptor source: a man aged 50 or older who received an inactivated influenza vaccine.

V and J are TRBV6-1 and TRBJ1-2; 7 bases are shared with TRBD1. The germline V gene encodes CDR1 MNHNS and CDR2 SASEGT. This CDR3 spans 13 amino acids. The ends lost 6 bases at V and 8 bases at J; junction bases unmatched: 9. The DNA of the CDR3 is TGTGCCAGCAGAATGACAGGGAGCCTAGGCTACACCTTC. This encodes CASRMTGSLGYTF.

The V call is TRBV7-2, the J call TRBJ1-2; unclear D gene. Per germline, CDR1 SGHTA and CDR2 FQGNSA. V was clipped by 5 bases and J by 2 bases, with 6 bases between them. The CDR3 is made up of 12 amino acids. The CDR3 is CASSARNYGYTF. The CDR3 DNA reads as TGTGCCAGCAGCGCCAGAAACTATGGCTACACCTTC.

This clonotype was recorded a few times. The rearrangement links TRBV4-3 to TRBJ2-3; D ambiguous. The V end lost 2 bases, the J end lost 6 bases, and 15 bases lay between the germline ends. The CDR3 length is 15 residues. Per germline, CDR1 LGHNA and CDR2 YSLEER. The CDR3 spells CASSQRTGPSDTQYF. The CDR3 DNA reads TGCGCCAGCAGCCAACGAACCGGGCCGTCGGATACGCAGTATTTT.

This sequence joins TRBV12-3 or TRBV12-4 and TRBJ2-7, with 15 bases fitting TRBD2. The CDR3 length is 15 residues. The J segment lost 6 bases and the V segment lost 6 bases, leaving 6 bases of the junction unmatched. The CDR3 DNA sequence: TGTGCCAGCAGGGGGACTAGCGGGAGGATTGGCGAGCAGTACTTC. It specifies CASRGTSGRIGEQYF.

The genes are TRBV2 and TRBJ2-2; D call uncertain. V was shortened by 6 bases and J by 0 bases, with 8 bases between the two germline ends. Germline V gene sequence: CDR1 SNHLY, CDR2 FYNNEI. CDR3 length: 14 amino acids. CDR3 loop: CASRKGTNTGELFF. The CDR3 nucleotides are TGTGCCAGCAGGAAGGGCACGAACACCGGGGAGCTGTTTTTT.

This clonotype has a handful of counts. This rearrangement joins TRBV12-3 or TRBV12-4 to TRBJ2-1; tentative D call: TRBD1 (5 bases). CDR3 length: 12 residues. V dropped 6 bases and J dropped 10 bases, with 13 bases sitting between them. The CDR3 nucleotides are TGTGCCAGCAGAACAGGTGGCCTCGAGCAGTTCTTC. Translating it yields CASRTGGLEQFF.

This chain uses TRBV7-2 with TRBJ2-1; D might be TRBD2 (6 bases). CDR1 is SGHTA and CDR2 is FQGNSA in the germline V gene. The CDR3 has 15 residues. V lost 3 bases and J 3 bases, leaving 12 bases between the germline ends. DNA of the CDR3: TGTGCCAGCAGCTTCGGAGGGCCCTTCTACAATGAGCAGTTCTTC. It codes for CASSFGGPFYNEQFF.

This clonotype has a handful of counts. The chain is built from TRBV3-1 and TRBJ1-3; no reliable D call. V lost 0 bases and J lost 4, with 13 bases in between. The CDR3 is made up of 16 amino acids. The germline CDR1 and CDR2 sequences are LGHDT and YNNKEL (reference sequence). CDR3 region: CASSQESLRSGNTIYF. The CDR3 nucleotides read TGTGCCAGCAGCCAAGAATCGCTACGCTCCGGAAACACCATATATTTT.

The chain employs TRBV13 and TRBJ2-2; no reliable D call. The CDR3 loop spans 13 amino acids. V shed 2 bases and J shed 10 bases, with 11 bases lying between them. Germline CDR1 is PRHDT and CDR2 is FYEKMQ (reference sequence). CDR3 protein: CASSLSPSAELFF. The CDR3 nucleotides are TGTGCCAGCAGCTTAAGTCCCTCCGCGGAGCTGTTTTTT.

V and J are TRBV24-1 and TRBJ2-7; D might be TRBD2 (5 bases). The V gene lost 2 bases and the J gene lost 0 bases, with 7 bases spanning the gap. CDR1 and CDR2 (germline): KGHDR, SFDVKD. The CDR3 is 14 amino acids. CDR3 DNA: TGTGCCACCAGTGATTCGCGGGCCTCCTACGAGCAGTACTTC. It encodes CATSDSRASYEQYF.

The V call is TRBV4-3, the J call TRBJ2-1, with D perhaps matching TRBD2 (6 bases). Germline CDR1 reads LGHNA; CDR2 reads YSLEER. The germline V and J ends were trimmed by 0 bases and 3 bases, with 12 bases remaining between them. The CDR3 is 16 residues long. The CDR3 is CASSQDLDYSYNEQFF. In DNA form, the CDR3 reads TGCGCCAGCAGCCAAGATCTGGACTACAGCTACAATGAGCAGTTCTTC.

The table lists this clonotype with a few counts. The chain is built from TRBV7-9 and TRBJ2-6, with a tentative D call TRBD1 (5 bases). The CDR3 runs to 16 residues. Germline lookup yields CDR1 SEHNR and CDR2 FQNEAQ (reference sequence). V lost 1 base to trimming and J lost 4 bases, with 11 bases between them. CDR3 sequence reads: CASSLGPDTGANVLTF. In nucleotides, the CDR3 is TGTGCCAGCAGCTTAGGCCCGGACACAGGGGCCAACGTCCTGACTTTC.

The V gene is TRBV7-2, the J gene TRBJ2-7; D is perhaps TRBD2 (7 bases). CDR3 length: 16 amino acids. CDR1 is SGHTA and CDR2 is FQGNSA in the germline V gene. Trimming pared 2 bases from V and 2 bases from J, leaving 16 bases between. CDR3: CASSLSGGALTYEQYF. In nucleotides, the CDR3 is TGTGCCAGCAGCTTATCTGGGGGGGCCTTAACCTACGAGCAGTACTTC.

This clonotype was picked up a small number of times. CDR3 nucleotide sequence: TGTGCCAGCAGTTACTCGATGGCCGGGGAGCTGTTTTTT. This translates into CASSYSMAGELFF. This chain uses TRBV6-2 or TRBV6-3 with TRBJ2-2, with D hard to call. The CDR3 length is 13 residues. Trimming left V 0 bases short and J 6 bases short, with 5 bases between. The germline CDR1 and CDR2 sequences are MNHEY and SVGEGT.

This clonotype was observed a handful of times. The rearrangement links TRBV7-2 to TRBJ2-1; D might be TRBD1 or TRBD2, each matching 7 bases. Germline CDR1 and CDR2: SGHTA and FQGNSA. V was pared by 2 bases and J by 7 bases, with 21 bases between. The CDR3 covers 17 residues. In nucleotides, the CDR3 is TGTGCCAGCAGCTTATTTCATCAGGGGGGGGCCACGAATGAGCAGTTCTTC. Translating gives CASSLFHQGGATNEQFF.

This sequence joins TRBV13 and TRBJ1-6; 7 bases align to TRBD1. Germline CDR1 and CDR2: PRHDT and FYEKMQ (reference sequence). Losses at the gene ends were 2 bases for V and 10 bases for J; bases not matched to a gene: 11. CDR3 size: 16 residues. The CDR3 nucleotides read TGTGCCAGCAGCTTAAAGGTGGGGCAGGGGGTCTCACCCCTCCACTTT. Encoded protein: CASSLKVGQGVSPLHF.

CDR3 residues: CASSLGTSGALSYEQYF. Here the CDR3 DNA reads TGCGCCAGCAGCTTGGGGACTAGCGGGGCTTTGTCCTACGAGCAGTACTTC. The chain uses TRBV5-1 and TRBJ2-7, with 12 bases that match TRBD2. V lost 0 bases and J lost 1; bases outside the gene matches: 5. CDR1 is SGHRS and CDR2 is YFSETQ in the germline V gene. This CDR3 spans 17 amino acids.

This CDR3 reads CASSYSWSNPRETQYF. CDR3 bases: TGTGCCAGCAGTTACTCTTGGAGTAATCCTCGGGAGACCCAGTACTTC. The gene calls are TRBV6-5 and TRBJ2-5; D call uncertain. The CDR3 totals 16 residues. The V and J ends lost 0 bases and 5 bases respectively, with 16 bases between them. From germline, CDR1 is MNHEY and CDR2 SVGAGI.

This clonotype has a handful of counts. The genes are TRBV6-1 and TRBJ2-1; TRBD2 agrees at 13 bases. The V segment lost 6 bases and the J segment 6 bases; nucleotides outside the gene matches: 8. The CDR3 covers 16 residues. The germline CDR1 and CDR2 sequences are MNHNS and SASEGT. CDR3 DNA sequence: TGTGCCAGCAGCCTTGGGACTAGCGGGGCCCTCAATGAGCAGTTCTTC. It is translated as CASSLGTSGALNEQFF.

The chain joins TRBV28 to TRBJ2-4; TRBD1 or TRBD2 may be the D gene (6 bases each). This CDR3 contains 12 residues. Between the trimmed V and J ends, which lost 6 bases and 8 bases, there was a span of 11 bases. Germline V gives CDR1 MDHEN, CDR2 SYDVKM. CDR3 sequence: CASRVRGDIQYF. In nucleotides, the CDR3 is TGTGCCAGCAGAGTAAGGGGGGACATTCAGTACTTC.